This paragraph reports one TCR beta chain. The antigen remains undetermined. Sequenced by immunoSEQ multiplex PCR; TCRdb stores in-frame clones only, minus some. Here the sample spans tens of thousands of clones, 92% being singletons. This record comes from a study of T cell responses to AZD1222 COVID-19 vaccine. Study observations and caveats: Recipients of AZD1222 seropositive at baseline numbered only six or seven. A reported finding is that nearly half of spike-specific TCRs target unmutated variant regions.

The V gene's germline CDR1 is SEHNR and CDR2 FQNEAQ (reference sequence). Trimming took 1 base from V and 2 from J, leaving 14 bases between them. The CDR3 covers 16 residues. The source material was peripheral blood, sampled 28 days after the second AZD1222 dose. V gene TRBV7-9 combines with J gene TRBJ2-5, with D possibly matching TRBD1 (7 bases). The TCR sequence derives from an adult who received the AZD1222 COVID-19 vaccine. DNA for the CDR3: TGTGCCAGCAGCTTAGGCGGCGGGACAGCTCAAGAGACCCAGTACTTC. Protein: CASSLGGGTAQETQYF.